The 25 T cell receptor beta chains reported below all come from one sample, sequenced in a study of T cell repertoires in cytomegalovirus infection. Each CDR3 protein is one row after TCRdb ran MiXCR on the reads. The sample lists 700,000 to 850,000 distinct CDR3 sequences, about 33% seen once, with over 10% in the top ten. Which antigens these TCRs recognize remains unknown. The sequenced sample was cultured CD8+ T cells from PBMCs, obtained from culture after CMV antigen stimulation. The receptor set was obtained from a human donor in good health (CMV status not recorded). Some clones in this sample may be carry-over from other donors' samples.

This clonotype was counted many times. The chain employs TRBV7-2 and TRBJ1-1; TRBD1 might be the D (5 bases). Trimming removed 7 bases from V and 4 bases from J, with 16 bases in between. This CDR3 region has 14 residues. Germline CDR1 is SGHTA and CDR2 is FQGNSA. The CDR3 region has the DNA TGTGCCAGCACCTCCAATTGGGGGGGCACTGAAGCTTTCTTT. This sequence encodes CASTSNWGGTEAFF.

The V and J genes are TRBV6-1 and TRBJ2-5, with 9 bases matching TRBD2. V was clipped by 5 bases and J by 5 bases; unmatched bases: 9. CDR3 length equals 15 residues. The germline gives CDR1 MNHNS, CDR2 SASEGT. In nucleotides, the CDR3 is TGTGCCAGCAGTAGCGGGGGGCACGGAGGGGAGACCCAGTACTTC. It yields the protein CASSSGGHGGETQYF.

The chain is built from TRBV3-1 and TRBJ1-6; D uncertain. Trimming left V 5 bases short and J 9 bases short, with 11 bases between. From germline, CDR1 is LGHDT and CDR2 YNNKEL (reference sequence). The CDR3 covers 13 residues. The CDR3 DNA sequence: TGTGCCAGCAGCGATCTAGTTTCTTCACCCCTCCACTTT. Translated: CASSDLVSSPLHF.

This chain links TRBV6-2 or TRBV6-3 with TRBJ2-7; 9 bases align to TRBD2. This CDR3 is built from 17 residues. The J segment lost 7 bases and the V segment lost 2 bases, leaving 15 bases of the junction unmatched. Germline V CDR1 and CDR2: MNHEY, SVGEGT. The CDR3 loop reads CASSYSLAGAFIWEQYV. CDR3 bases: TGTGCCAGCAGTTACAGTTTAGCGGGGGCCTTCATCTGGGAGCAGTACGTC.

The CDR3 DNA follows: TGTGCCAGCAGCGAGGGGACAGGGGGCGAGCAGTACTTC. As protein: CASSEGTGGEQYF. This chain joins TRBV5-6 and TRBJ2-7; TRBD1 agrees at 11 bases. The V gene's germline CDR1 is SGHDT and CDR2 YYEEEE. V dropped 4 bases and J dropped 6; count of bases not matched to a gene: 3. The CDR3 covers 13 residues.

V is TRBV4-1 and J is TRBJ2-1, with D uncertain. The V gene's germline CDR1 is MGHRA and CDR2 YSYEKL. The germline V and J ends were trimmed by 1 base and 0 bases, with 28 bases remaining between them. The CDR3 sequence is 22 residues long. The CDR3 reads CASSQATLSRRPQVGSYNEQFF. CDR3 DNA sequence: TGCGCCAGCAGCCAAGCCACCCTGTCCAGAAGGCCCCAGGTGGGCTCCTACAATGAGCAGTTCTTC.

The chain recombines TRBV4-1 with TRBJ2-1, with TRBD2 matching over 9 bases. The CDR3 sequence is 18 residues long. CDR1 is MGHRA, CDR2 YSYEKL, per germline. Trimming at V came to 3 bases and at J to 4 bases, leaving 13 bases not matched to a gene. CDR3: CASSQTSGSFRRYNEQFF. In nucleotides, the CDR3 is TGCGCCAGCAGCCAGACTAGCGGATCCTTTCGGAGGTACAATGAGCAGTTCTTC.

This clonotype showed up just a few times. The V and J genes are TRBV19 and TRBJ2-5; 7 bases are shared with TRBD1. Germline V gene lookup returns CDR1 LNHDA and CDR2 SQIVND (reference sequence). With V trimmed by 2 bases and J by 4 bases, 7 bases remained unmatched. The CDR3 has 15 amino acids. The chain's CDR3 is CASSIPAGGLETQYF. CDR3 in DNA: TGTGCCAGTAGTATACCTGCAGGGGGTTTAGAGACCCAGTACTTC. Full variable domain (rest looked up from reference TRBV19 and TRBJ2-5): DGGITQSPKYLFRKEGQNVTLSCEQNLNHDAMYWYRQDPGQGLRLIYYSQIVNDFQKGDIAEGYSVSREKKESFPLTVTSAQKNPTAFYLCASSIPAGGLETQYFGPGTRLLVL.

Only a few counts were recorded for this clonotype. V is TRBV12-3 or TRBV12-4 and J is TRBJ1-5; D is possibly TRBD1 (5 bases). This CDR3 has 15 residues. Between the trimmed V and J ends, which lost 4 bases and 1 base, there was a span of 11 bases. This CDR3 reads CASSWGPTSNQPQHF. CDR3 bases: TGTGCCAGCAGTTGGGGACCAACCAGCAATCAGCCCCAGCATTTT.

The chain joins TRBV2 to TRBJ1-5; D not certain. Germline V gives CDR1 SNHLY, CDR2 FYNNEI. Trimming cost V 6 bases and J 0 bases, with 15 bases left between them. The CDR3 is 16 amino acids. The CDR3 protein is CASSFPENYSNQPQHF. In DNA form, the CDR3 reads TGTGCCAGCAGCTTCCCCGAGAATTATAGCAATCAGCCCCAGCATTTT. The variable domain in full, completed from reference TRBV2 and TRBJ1-5, reads EPEVTQTPSHQVTQMGQEVILRCVPISNHLYFYWYRQILGQKVEFLVSFYNNEISEKSEIFDDQFSVERPDGSNFTLKIRSTKLEDSAMYFCASSFPENYSNQPQHFGDGTRLSIL.

The V gene is TRBV5-1, the J gene TRBJ2-7, with 8 bases aligning to TRBD2. J lost 5 bases, V lost 1 base, and 5 bases had no gene match. The CDR3 length is 14 residues. Germline V gives CDR1 SGHRS, CDR2 YFSETQ. Here the CDR3 DNA reads TGCGCCAGCAGCTTGAGCGGGGGCTCTCACGAGCAGTACTTC. Amino acid sequence: CASSLSGGSHEQYF.

This clonotype was counted a single time. The J gene is TRBJ2-1, the V gene TRBV6-6, with D possibly matching TRBD2 (6 bases). The V end was cut by 10 bases, the J end by 3 bases, with 10 bases between. Looked up from germline, CDR1 is MNHNY and CDR2 is SVGAGI (reference sequence). This CDR3 spans 12 amino acids. The CDR3 reads CAISTSYNEQFF. CDR3 DNA sequence: TGTGCCATCTCGACTAGCTACAATGAGCAGTTCTTC.

The rearrangement links TRBV5-4 to TRBJ1-2; the D gene is possibly TRBD1 (6 bases). CDR1 is SGHNT and CDR2 is YYREEE in the germline V gene (reference sequence). V shed 4 bases and J shed 4 bases, with 20 bases lying between them. CDR3 size: 16 residues. This CDR3 reads CASSPPDSPPVYGYTF. The CDR3 DNA follows: TGTGCCAGCAGCCCCCCGGACAGTCCCCCTGTCTATGGCTACACCTTC.

The sample holds many counts of this clonotype. This chain joins TRBV7-6 and TRBJ2-3; TRBD1 agrees at 8 bases. With 0 bases clipped from V and 2 bases from J, the junction kept 13 bases outside the gene matches. Germline assignment: CDR1 SGHVS and CDR2 FNYEAQ. The CDR3 runs 19 residues. The CDR3, as DNA: TGTGCCAGCAGCTTAGCCCTGGGACAGGTCCCACCTAACACAGATACGCAGTATTTT. The encoded protein is CASSLALGQVPPNTDTQYF. Complete variable domain (other parts from reference TRBV7-6 and TRBJ2-3): GAGVSQSPRYKVTKRGQDVALRCDPISGHVSLYWYRQALGQGPEFLTYFNYEAQQDKSGLPNDRFSAERPEGSISTLTIQRTEQRDSAMYRCASSLALGQVPPNTDTQYFGPGTRLTVL.

The chain joins TRBV28 to TRBJ2-7, with D perhaps being TRBD1 or TRBD2 (5 bases each). V shed 5 bases and J shed 10 bases, with 15 bases lying between them. CDR3 length equals 12 residues. Per germline, CDR1 MDHEN and CDR2 SYDVKM. DNA for the CDR3: TGTGCCAGCAGTCCTACCGGGGCTATACAGTACGTC. Its protein is CASSPTGAIQYV.

This chain connects TRBV7-9 to TRBJ2-3, with 8 bases fitting TRBD2. CDR1 is SEHNR and CDR2 is FQNEAQ in the germline V gene (reference sequence). V gave up 4 bases and J gave up 6 bases; unmatched junction bases: 9. The length of the CDR3 is 15 residues. CDR3 in amino acids: CASSSGHRGGDTQYF. The CDR3 nucleotides are TGTGCCAGCAGCTCAGGCCACCGGGGGGGTGATACGCAGTATTTT.

The rearrangement joins TRBV5-5 to TRBJ1-2, with TRBD1 matching 8 bases. This CDR3 spans 16 amino acids. J lost 7 bases, V lost 2 bases, and 13 bases had no gene match. Germline loops: CDR1 SGHKS, CDR2 YYEKEE (reference sequence). The CDR3 reads CASSFGTGQEGTGYTF. CDR3 DNA: TGTGCCAGCAGCTTTGGGACAGGACAGGAGGGAACTGGCTACACCTTC.

The V gene is TRBV2, the J gene TRBJ1-3, with TRBD1 as a possible D gene (5 bases). Germline-derived CDR1 and CDR2 are SNHLY and FYNNEI. The V end lost 6 bases, the J end lost 2 bases, and 17 bases lay between the germline ends. This CDR3 has 16 amino acids. CDR3 nucleotides: TGTGCCAGCAGGGAACCCCTTCCAGGGACTGGAAACACCATATATTTT. Translation gives CASREPLPGTGNTIYF.

This clonotype was seen a few times. This sequence joins TRBV4-1 and TRBJ2-3; 11 bases match TRBD2. Per germline, CDR1 MGHRA and CDR2 YSYEKL. Trimming removed 1 base from V and 7 bases from J; junction bases left unmatched: 7. The length of the CDR3 is 16 residues. CDR3 sequence reads: CASSQGSGGARNTQYF. The DNA for the CDR3 is TGCGCCAGCAGCCAAGGTAGCGGGGGGGCCAGGAATACGCAGTATTTT.

The V call is TRBV4-1, the J call TRBJ2-1; 12 bases line up with TRBD2. Trimming at V came to 0 bases and at J to 7 bases, leaving 7 bases not matched to a gene. The CDR3 length is 17 residues. Germline CDR1 is MGHRA and CDR2 is YSYEKL. The CDR3 loop is CASSQDTPSGGANEQFF. The DNA for the CDR3 is TGCGCCAGCAGCCAAGATACCCCTAGCGGGGGGGCAAATGAGCAGTTCTTC.

The rearrangement links TRBV2 to TRBJ1-1; no reliable D call. The CDR3 covers 12 residues. Trimming stripped 11 bases from V and 6 bases from J, with 16 bases between. The germline V gene has CDR1 SNHLY and CDR2 FYNNEI. The CDR3 here is CADLLGSAEAFF. CDR3 bases: TGTGCCGACCTGCTCGGCTCAGCTGAAGCTTTCTTT.

J is TRBJ2-1 and V is TRBV7-8; D is unclear. V was shortened by 1 base and J by 1 base, with 14 bases between the two germline ends. The CDR3 is made up of 17 amino acids. Germline V gene lookup returns CDR1 SGHVS and CDR2 FQNEAQ. The DNA for the CDR3 is TGTGCCAGCAGCTTAGAGGGCCCTAAGGGTTCCTACAATGAGCAGTTCTTC. Its protein product is CASSLEGPKGSYNEQFF.

The chain recombines TRBV7-4 with TRBJ2-5; TRBD2 agrees at 10 bases. This CDR3 has 16 amino acids. CDR1 is SGHVT, CDR2 SQSDAQ, per germline. The junction had 6 bases not matched to a gene; V was cut back by 5 bases and J by 0 bases. Here the CDR3 reads CASSISSGGYQETQYF. The CDR3 DNA sequence: TGTGCCAGCAGCATCTCTAGCGGGGGTTACCAAGAGACCCAGTACTTC.

DNA for the CDR3: TGTGCCAGCAGTCCCATGGAGACGCGCAACACTGAAGCTTTCTTT. Its translation is CASSPMETRNTEAFF. The V call is TRBV28, the J call TRBJ1-1, with D hard to call. This CDR3 is 15 amino acids long. Germline V CDR1 and CDR2: MDHEN, SYDVKM. V lost 5 bases and J 2 bases, leaving 15 bases between the germline ends.

This chain joins TRBV7-9 and TRBJ1-4; TRBD1 matches 7 bases. The CDR3 spans 15 residues. The germline V gene encodes CDR1 SEHNR and CDR2 FQNEAQ (reference sequence). V lost 5 bases and J lost 4; bases outside the gene matches: 7. CDR3 protein: CASSRGTANNEKLFF. The CDR3 DNA reads as TGTGCCAGCAGCCGGGGGACAGCCAATAATGAAAAACTGTTTTTT.